This record looks at one T cell receptor (beta chain) sequence and its context. Antigen: not known. MiXCR, run by TCRdb on the 5' RACE reads, gives a single entry per CDR3 protein. This table holds about 150,000 distinct CDR3 sequences, around two fifths found once. These data originate in a study of CD8 T cells in ankylosing spondylitis. Notes on the study in general: Disease-associated clones were reportedly significantly overrepresented in matched ankylosing spondylitis synovial fluid.

With 2 bases removed from V and 1 base from J, the gap between germline ends came to 8 bases. This CDR3 spans 14 amino acids. CDR1 is SQVTM, CDR2 ANQGSEA, per germline. The sequencing sample was made of synovial fluid, either unsorted or a sorted T cell fraction (not recorded which). This receptor was obtained from a male donor with ankylosing spondylitis. V is TRBV29-1 and J is TRBJ2-2, with no clear D. Here the CDR3 DNA reads TGCAGCGTTGAAAGCAGAAGGAACACCGGGGAGCTGTTTTTT. Encoded protein: CSVESRRNTGELFF.